The present T cell receptor (beta chain) was sequenced within a study of blood T cell repertoires in COVID-19. Some clones are missing from TCRdb's copy, which holds only in-frame ones; the method was immunoSEQ multiplex PCR. The table has around 450,000 clones, about 89% seen once; the top ten hold approximately 4.5%. The sequencing sample was made of peripheral blood. The sequence derives from a woman younger than 45 with acute or convalescent COVID-19.

The CDR3 sequence: CASSQDSSGSYNEQFF. CDR3 nucleotides: TGCGCCAGCAGCCAAGACTCAAGCGGCTCCTACAATGAGCAGTTCTTC. This chain connects TRBV4-1 to TRBJ2-1; TRBD2 is a possible D gene (5 bases). The ends were cut back, 0 bases at V and 0 bases at J, with 9 bases in the middle. The CDR3 length is 16 residues. In germline, CDR1 is MGHRA, CDR2 YSYEKL.